A single T cell receptor beta chain is shown here with its context. Its antigen is still unknown. The data originate from a study of a mutant IDH1 vaccine in newly diagnosed glioma. Across the study: Averaging roughly 40 years of age, treated patients were around 60% male and roughly 40% female. Earlier care involved radiotherapy, temozolomide, or both, and the majority received both. Visit timing is recorded as week 35 for V12 and week 47 for V13.

Study results and limitations: Changes in top peripheral clonotypes did not appear linked to pseudoprogression.

Assay used: immunoSEQ multiplex PCR; TCRdb lists only in-frame clones, some missing. The sample comprises 30,000 or so clones, around 77% of which are singletons, and 9.3% rests with the top ten. The time point denotes: week 35, safety follow-up. All doses held 300 ug of mutant IDH1 20-mer peptide, with topical imiquimod. With V trimmed by 5 bases and J by 2 bases, 2 bases remained unmatched. The CDR3 has 13 residues. The germline V gene has CDR1 MNHEY and CDR2 SMNVEV (reference sequence). The sequence derives from a woman aged 25 to 45 with glioma. Some clones in this sample may be carry-over from other donors' samples. This specimen consisted of PBMCs, obtained from a glioma patient whose treatment included an IDH1 peptide vaccine. The chain combines TRBV27 with TRBJ1-2, with 7 nucleotides matching TRBD1. The chain's CDR3 is CASSPTGNYGYTF. CDR3 coding DNA: TGTGCCAGCAGTCCGACAGGGAACTATGGCTACACCTTC.